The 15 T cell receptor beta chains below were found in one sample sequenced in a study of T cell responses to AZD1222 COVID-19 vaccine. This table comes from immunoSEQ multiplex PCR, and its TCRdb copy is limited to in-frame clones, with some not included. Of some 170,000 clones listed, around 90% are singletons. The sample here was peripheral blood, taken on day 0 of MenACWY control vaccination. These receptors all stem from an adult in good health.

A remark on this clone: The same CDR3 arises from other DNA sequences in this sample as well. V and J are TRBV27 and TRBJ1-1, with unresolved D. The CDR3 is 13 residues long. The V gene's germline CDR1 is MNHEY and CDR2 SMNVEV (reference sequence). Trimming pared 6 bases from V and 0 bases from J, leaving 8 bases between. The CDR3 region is CASRTNLNTEAFF. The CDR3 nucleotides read TGTGCCAGCAGAACGAACCTGAACACTGAAGCTTTCTTT.

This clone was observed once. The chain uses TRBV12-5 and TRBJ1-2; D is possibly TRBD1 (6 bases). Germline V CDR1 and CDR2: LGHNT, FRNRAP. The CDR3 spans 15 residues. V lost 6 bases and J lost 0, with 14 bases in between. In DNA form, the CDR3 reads TGTGCTAGTGGCTTAGGGGGTGGAGCTAACTATGGCTACACCTTC. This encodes CASGLGGGANYGYTF.

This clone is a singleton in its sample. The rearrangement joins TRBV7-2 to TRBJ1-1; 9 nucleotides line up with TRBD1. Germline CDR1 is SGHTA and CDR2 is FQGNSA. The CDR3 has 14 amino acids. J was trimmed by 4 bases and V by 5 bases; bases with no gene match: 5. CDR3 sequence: CASSLGTGSTEAFF. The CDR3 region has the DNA TGTGCCAGCAGCCTCGGGACAGGGAGCACTGAAGCTTTCTTT.

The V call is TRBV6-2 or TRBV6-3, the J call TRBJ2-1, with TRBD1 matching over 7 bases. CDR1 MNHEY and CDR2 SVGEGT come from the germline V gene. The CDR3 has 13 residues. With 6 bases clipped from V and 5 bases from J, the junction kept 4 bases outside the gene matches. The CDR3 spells CASSQTGNNEQFF. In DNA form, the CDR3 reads TGTGCCAGCAGCCAGACAGGGAACAATGAGCAGTTCTTC.

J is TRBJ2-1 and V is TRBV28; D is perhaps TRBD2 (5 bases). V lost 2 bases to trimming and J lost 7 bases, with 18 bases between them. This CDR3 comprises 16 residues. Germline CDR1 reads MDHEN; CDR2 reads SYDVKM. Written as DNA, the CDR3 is TGTGCCAGCAGTTTACCCCGGGATAGGGTGAAGAATGAGCAGTTCTTC. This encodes CASSLPRDRVKNEQFF.

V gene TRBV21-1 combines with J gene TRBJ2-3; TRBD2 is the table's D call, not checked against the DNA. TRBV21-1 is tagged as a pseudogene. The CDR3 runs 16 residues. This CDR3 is CASSTEGRPSTDTQYF. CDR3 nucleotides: TGTGCCAGCAGCACGGAGGGGAGACCTAGCACAGATACGCAGTATTTT.

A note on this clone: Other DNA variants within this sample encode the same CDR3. The DNA of the CDR3 is TGTGCCAGCAGTTTAGACAGTAACTATGGCTACACCTTC. Its protein product is CASSLDSNYGYTF. The V call is TRBV6-5, the J call TRBJ1-2, with D possibly matching TRBD1 (5 bases). This CDR3 has 13 residues. The ends were cut back, 4 bases at V and 1 base at J, with 7 bases in the middle. Per the germline V gene, CDR1 is MNHEY and CDR2 is SVGAGI.

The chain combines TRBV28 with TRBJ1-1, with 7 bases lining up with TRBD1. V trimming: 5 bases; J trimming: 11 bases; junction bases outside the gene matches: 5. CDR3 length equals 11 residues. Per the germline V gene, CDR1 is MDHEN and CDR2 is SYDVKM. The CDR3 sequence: CASSIQGLAFF. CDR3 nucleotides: TGTGCCAGCAGTATACAGGGGTTGGCTTTCTTT.

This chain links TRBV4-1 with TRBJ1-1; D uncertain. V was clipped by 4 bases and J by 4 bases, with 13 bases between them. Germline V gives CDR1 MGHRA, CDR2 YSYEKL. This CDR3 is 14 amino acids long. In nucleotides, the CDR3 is TGCGCCAGCAGCCCCCCCTCCGAGGTCACTGAAGCTTTCTTT. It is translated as CASSPPSEVTEAFF.

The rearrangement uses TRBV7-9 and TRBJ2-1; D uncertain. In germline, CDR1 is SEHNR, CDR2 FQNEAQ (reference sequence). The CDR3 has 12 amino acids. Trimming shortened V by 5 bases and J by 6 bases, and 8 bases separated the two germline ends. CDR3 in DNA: TGTGCCAGCAGCCACGCCGGCAATGAGCAGTTCTTC. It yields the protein CASSHAGNEQFF.

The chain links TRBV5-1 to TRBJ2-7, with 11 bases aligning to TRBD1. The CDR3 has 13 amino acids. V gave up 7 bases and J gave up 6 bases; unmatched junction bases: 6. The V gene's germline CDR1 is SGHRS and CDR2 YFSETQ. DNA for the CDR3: TGCGCCAGCCACGGACAGGGGGCTTCCGAGCAGTACTTC. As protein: CASHGQGASEQYF.

The CDR3 DNA sequence: TGTGCCAGCAGCCAAGTCGCCGGAAACACTGAAGCTTTCTTT. It codes for CASSQVAGNTEAFF. The chain uses TRBV14 and TRBJ1-1; D is unclear. CDR1 is SGHDN, CDR2 FVKESK, per germline. Trimming took 1 base from V and 2 from J, leaving 8 bases between them. This CDR3 is built from 14 residues.

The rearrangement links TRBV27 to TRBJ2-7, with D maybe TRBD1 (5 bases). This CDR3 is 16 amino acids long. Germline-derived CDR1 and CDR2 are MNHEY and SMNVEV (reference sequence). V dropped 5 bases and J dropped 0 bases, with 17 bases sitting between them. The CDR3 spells CASSRSLTGSSYEQYF. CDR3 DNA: TGTGCCAGCAGTAGGAGCTTAACAGGAAGCTCCTACGAGCAGTACTTC.

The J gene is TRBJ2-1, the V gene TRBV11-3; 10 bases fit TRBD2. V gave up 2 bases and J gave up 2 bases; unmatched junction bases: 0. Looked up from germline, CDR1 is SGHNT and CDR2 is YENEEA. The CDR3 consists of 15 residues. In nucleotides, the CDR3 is TGTGCCAGCAGCTTAACTAGCGGGGCCTACAATGAGCAGTTCTTC. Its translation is CASSLTSGAYNEQFF.

The chain's CDR3 is CASSKTGTAEYEQYF. CDR3 nucleotides: TGTGCCAGCAGTAAGACCGGGACTGCTGAGTACGAGCAGTACTTC. The rearrangement joins TRBV6-5 to TRBJ2-7, with D possibly being TRBD2 (6 bases). This CDR3 contains 15 residues. Germline CDR1 reads MNHEY; CDR2 reads SVGAGI. V was cut by 5 bases and J by 4 bases, with 18 bases left in between.